The present TCR beta chain was sequenced within a study of blood T cells in healthy people across ages. Germline V gives CDR1 SGHRS, CDR2 YFSETQ. The V gene end was trimmed by 2 bases and the J gene end by 4 bases; junction bases not matched to a gene: 10. The CDR3 loop spans 17 amino acids. With a J-beta primer mix and a sample-barcoded 5' primer, a second PCR ran about 7 to 12 cycles. MiXCR, applied by TCRdb to the 5' RACE reads, yields one record per CDR3 protein. Of about 560,000 distinct CDR3 sequences detected, roughly a quarter appear once; the ten largest clones hold approximately 3.7%. This sample was shared with a second study, whose subject was T cells of mothers and their children. This second report adds: Every mother supplied over 9.5 million TCR beta CDR3 reads and every child around 3 million.

This TCR was sampled from a boy between 2 and 10 years old in good health. Sequencing was carried out using blood. J is TRBJ2-2 and V is TRBV5-1, with TRBD2 matching 8 bases. The DNA of the CDR3 is TGCGCCAGCAGCTTAGGCAGCGGGAGTTCGGGCACCGGGGAGCTGTTTTTT. It yields the protein CASSLGSGSSGTGELFF.